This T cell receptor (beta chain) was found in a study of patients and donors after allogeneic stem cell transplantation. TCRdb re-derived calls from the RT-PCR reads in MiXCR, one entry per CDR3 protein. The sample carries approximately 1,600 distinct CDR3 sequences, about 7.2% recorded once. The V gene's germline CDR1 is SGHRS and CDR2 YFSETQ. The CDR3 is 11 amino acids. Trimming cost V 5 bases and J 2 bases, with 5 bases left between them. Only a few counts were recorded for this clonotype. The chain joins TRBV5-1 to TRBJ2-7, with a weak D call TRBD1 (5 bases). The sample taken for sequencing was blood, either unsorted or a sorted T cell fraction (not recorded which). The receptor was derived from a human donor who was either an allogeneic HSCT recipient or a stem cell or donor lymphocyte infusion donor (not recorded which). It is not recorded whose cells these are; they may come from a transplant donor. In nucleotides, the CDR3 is TGCGCCAGCAGGGACACCTACGAGCAGTACTTC. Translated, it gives CASRDTYEQYF.